This T cell receptor (beta chain) stems from a study of a mutant IDH1 vaccine in newly diagnosed glioma. Study in general: Participants attended visit V12, the safety follow-up, at week 35, and then attended visit V13 at week 47.

Details on this clone: Antigen unknown.

General observations from the study: Variations in leading peripheral T cell clonotypes appeared to have no connection with pseudoprogression.

Data came from immunoSEQ multiplex PCR; TCRdb stores just in-frame clones and leaves some out. Of some 60,000 clones in the sample, roughly 79% were seen once. The sample's time point: week 35, safety follow-up. The investigators gave 300 ug of mutant IDH1 20-mer peptide in each vaccine dose, together with topical imiquimod. The TCR comes from a man aged 40-50 years with glioma. The starting material was PBMCs, obtained from a glioma patient whose treatment included an IDH1 peptide vaccine.

CDR3 sequence (DNA): TGTGCCTGTAGCGGGGGGGCAAGCTCCTACAATGAGCAGTTCTTC. Its translation is CACSGGASSYNEQFF. The chain carries TRBV30 and TRBJ2-1, with 11 bases aligning to TRBD2. The CDR3 has 15 residues. The V gene end was trimmed by 6 bases and the J gene end by 0 bases; junction bases not matched to a gene: 4. Looked up from germline, CDR1 is GTSNPN and CDR2 is SVGIG (reference sequence).